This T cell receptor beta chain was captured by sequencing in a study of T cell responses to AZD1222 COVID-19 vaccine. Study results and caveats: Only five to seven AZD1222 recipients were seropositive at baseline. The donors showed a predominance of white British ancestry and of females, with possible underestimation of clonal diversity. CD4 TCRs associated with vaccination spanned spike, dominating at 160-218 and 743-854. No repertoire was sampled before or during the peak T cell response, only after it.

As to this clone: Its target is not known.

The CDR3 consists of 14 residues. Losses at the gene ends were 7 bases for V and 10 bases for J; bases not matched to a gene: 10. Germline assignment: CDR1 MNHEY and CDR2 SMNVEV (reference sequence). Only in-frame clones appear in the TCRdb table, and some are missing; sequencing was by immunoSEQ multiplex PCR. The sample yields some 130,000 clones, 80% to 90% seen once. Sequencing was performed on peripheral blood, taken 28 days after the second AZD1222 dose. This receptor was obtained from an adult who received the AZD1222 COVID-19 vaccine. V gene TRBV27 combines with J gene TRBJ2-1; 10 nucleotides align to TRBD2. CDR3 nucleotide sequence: TGTGCCAGCAAAGCGGGGGGGGCTGTAGGGGAGCAGTTCTTC. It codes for CASKAGGAVGEQFF.